This T cell receptor beta chain was captured by sequencing in a study of T cell changes during pregnancy in multiple sclerosis. There are 15 residues in the CDR3. Germline values: CDR1 SQVTM, CDR2 ANQGSEA. V gave up 7 bases and J gave up 7 bases; unmatched junction bases: 14. The data were produced by immunoSEQ multiplex PCR, yet TCRdb's version contains in-frame clones alone and is incomplete. In the table there are roughly 64,000 clones, roughly 92% of which are singletons. Sequences were derived from peripheral blood, sampled in the second trimester of pregnancy. The TCR was taken from a female donor with multiple sclerosis, enrolled in a pregnancy study. This chain uses TRBV29-1 with TRBJ2-5, with 11 positions matching TRBD2. CDR3 loop: CSASPLAGGEGTQYF. Written as DNA, the CDR3 is TGCAGCGCCAGCCCCCTAGCGGGAGGAGAGGGGACCCAGTACTTC.